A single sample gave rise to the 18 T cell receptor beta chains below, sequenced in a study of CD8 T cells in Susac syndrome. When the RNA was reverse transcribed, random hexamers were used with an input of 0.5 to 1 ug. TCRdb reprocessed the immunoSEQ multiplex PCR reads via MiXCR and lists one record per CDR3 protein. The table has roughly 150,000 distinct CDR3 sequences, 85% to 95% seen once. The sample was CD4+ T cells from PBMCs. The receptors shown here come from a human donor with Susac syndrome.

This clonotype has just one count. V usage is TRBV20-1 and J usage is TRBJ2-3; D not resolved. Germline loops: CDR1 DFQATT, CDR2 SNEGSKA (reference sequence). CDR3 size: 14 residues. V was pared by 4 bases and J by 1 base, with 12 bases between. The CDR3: CSAIDTKGTDTQYF. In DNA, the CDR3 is TGCAGTGCTATCGACACAAAGGGCACAGATACGCAGTATTTT.

The CDR3 region is CSVEWETDTQYF. The CDR3 bases are TGCAGCGTTGAATGGGAGACAGATACGCAGTATTTT. The chain uses TRBV29-1 and TRBJ2-3; tentatively, D is TRBD2 (5 bases). V was cut by 2 bases and J by 3 bases, with 6 bases left in between. This CDR3 spans 12 amino acids. CDR1 and CDR2 (germline): SQVTM, ANQGSEA.

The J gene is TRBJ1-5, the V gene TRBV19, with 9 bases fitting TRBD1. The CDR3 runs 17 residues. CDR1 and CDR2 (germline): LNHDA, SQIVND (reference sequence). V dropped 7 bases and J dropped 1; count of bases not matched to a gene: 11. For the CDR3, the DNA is TGTGCCAGTATGCCCCGATGGACAGGGGTGAGCAATCAGCCCCAGCATTTT. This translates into CASMPRWTGVSNQPQHF.

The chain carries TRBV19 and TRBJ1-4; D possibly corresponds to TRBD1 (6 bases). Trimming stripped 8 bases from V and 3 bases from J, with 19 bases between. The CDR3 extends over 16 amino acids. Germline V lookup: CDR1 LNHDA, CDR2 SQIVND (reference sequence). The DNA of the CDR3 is TGTGCCAGTCAAGTGACGGGGGCGCCGGCTAATGAAAAACTGTTTTTT. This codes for CASQVTGAPANEKLFF.

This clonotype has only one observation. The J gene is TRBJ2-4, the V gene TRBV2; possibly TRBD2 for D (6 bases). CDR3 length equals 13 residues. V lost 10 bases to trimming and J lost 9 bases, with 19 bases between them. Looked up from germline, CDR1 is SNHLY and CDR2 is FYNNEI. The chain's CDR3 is CATGGAGRGIQYF. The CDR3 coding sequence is TGTGCCACTGGGGGAGCGGGCCGAGGCATTCAGTACTTC. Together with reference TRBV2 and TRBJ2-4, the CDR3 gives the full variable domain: EPEVTQTPSHQVTQMGQEVILRCVPISNHLYFYWYRQILGQKVEFLVSFYNNEISEKSEIFDDQFSVERPDGSNFTLKIRSTKLEDSAMYFCATGGAGRGIQYFGAGTRLSVL.

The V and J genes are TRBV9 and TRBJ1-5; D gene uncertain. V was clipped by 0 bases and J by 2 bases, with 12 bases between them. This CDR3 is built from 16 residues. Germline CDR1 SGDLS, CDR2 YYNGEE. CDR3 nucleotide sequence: TGTGCCAGCAGCGTAGTGAGGATTAAGGGCAATCAGCCCCAGCATTTT. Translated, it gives CASSVVRIKGNQPQHF.

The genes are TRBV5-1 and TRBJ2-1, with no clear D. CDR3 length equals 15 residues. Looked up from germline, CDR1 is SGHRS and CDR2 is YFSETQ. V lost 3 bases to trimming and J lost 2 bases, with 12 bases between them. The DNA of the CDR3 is TGCGCCAGCAGCTCCTCCGGGCCCCCCTACAATGAGCAGTTCTTC. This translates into CASSSSGPPYNEQFF.

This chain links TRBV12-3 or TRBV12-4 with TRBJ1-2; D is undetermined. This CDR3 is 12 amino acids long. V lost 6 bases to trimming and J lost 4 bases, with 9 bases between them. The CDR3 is CASRPGSYGYTF. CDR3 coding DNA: TGTGCCAGCAGGCCGGGATCCTATGGCTACACCTTC.

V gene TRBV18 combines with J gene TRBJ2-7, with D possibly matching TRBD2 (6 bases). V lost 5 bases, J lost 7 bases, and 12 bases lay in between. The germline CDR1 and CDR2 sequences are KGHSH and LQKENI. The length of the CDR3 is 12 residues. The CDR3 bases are TGTGCCAGCTCATCGGACGCGGGGGAGCAGTACTTC. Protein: CASSSDAGEQYF.

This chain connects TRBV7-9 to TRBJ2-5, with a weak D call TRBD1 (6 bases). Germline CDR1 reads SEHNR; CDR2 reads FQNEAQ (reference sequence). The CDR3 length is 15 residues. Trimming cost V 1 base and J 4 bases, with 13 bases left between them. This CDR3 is CASSLGHRAGETQYF. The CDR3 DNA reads TGTGCCAGCAGCTTAGGCCACAGGGCGGGAGAGACCCAGTACTTC.

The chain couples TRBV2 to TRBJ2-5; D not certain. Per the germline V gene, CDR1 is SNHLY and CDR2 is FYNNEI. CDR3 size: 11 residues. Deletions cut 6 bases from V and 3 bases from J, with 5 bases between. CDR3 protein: CASRAEETQYF. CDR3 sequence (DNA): TGTGCCAGCAGAGCAGAAGAGACCCAGTACTTC.

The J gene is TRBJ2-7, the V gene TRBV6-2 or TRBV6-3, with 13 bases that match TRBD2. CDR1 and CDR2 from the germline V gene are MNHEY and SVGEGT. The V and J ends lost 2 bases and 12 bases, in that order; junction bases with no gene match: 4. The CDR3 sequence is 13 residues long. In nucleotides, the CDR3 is TGTGCCAGCAGTTACGCGGGACTAGCGGGGTTGTACTTC. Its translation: CASSYAGLAGLYF.

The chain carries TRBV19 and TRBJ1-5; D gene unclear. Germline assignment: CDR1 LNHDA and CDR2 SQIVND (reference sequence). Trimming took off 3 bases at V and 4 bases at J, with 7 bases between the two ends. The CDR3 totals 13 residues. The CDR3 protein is CASSIATNQPQHF. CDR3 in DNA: TGTGCCAGTAGTATTGCGACTAATCAGCCCCAGCATTTT.

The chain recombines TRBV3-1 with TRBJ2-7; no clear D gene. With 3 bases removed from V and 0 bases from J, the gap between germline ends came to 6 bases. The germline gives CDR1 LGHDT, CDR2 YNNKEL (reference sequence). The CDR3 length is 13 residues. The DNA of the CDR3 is TGTGCCAGCAGCCATGACCTCTCCTACGAGCAGTACTTC. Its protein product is CASSHDLSYEQYF.

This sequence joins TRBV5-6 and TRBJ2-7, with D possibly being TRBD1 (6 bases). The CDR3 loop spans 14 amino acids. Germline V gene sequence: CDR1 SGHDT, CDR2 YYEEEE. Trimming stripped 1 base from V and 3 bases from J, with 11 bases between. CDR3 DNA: TGTGCCAGCAGCTTGTTTGGCAGGGGCTACGAGCAGTACTTC. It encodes CASSLFGRGYEQYF.

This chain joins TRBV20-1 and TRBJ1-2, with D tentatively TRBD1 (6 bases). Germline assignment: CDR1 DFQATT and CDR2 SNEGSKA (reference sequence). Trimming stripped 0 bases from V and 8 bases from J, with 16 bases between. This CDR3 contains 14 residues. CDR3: CSARDGGAGGGYTF. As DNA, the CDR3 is TGCAGTGCTAGAGATGGGGGGGCAGGTGGAGGCTACACCTTC.

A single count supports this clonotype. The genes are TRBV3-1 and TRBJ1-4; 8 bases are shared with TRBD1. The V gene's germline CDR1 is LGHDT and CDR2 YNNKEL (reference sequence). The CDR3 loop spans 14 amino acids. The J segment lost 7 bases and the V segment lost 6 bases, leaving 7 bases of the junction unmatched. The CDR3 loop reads CASSRQGATEKLFF. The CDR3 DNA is TGTGCCAGCAGTCGGCAGGGGGCCACTGAAAAACTGTTTTTT.

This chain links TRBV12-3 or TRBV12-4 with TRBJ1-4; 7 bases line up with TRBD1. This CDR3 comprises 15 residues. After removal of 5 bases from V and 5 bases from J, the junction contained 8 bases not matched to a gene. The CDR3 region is CASSAQTGWNEKLFF. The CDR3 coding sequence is TGTGCCAGCAGTGCCCAGACAGGGTGGAATGAAAAACTGTTTTTT.